These 25 T cell receptor beta chains originate from one sample sequenced in a study of T cell changes during pregnancy in multiple sclerosis. TCRdb keeps only in-frame clones here, not all; method: immunoSEQ multiplex PCR. The data contain roughly 84,000 clones, 90% to 95% of them singletons. Sequencing used peripheral blood, obtained in the third trimester of pregnancy. These receptor sequences come from a female donor in good health, enrolled as a control in a pregnancy study.

The V gene is TRBV5-1, the J gene TRBJ2-2, with TRBD1 matching 11 bases. The CDR3 loop spans 17 amino acids. Germline V gene data show CDR1 as SGHRS and CDR2 as YFSETQ. After removal of 0 bases from V and 6 bases from J, the junction contained 7 bases not matched to a gene. The CDR3 loop is CASSLAIGQGASGELFF. The CDR3 coding sequence is TGCGCCAGCAGCTTGGCCATTGGACAGGGGGCATCCGGGGAGCTGTTTTTT.

The rearrangement links TRBV28 to TRBJ2-1; 9 bases match TRBD2. The ends lost 3 bases at V and 7 bases at J; junction bases unmatched: 16. The CDR3 is 18 residues long. CDR1 is MDHEN and CDR2 is SYDVKM in the germline V gene. CDR3 loop: CASSLIMTVAGDVNEQFF. CDR3 coding DNA: TGTGCCAGCAGTTTGATCATGACTGTAGCGGGAGATGTAAATGAGCAGTTCTTC.

The chain links TRBV6-5 to TRBJ2-3, with TRBD2 matching over 11 bases. There are 14 residues in the CDR3. V dropped 7 bases and J dropped 4; count of bases not matched to a gene: 4. Germline V CDR1 and CDR2: MNHEY, SVGAGI. CDR3 sequence (DNA): TGTGCCAGCAACATAGCGGGAGGGGCAGATACGCAGTATTTT. Protein product: CASNIAGGADTQYF.

The chain carries TRBV2 and TRBJ1-4; a weak D match, TRBD1 (6 bases). The CDR3 totals 13 residues. The germline gives CDR1 SNHLY, CDR2 FYNNEI. V was pared by 4 bases and J by 3 bases, with 6 bases between. CDR3 DNA sequence: TGTGCCAGCAGTGGGACAGCTAATGAAAAACTGTTTTTT. It specifies CASSGTANEKLFF.

Note on this clone: A junction boundary mismatches the germline segment, possibly from a read error. The chain links TRBV2 to TRBJ2-7; 11 bases align to TRBD1. This CDR3 spans 13 amino acids. Germline lookup yields CDR1 SNHLY and CDR2 FYNNEI. The CDR3 sequence is CASSGGTGGIIHF. DNA of the CDR3: TGTGCCAGCAGTGGGGGGACAGGGGGTATAATCCACTTC.

The chain combines TRBV27 with TRBJ2-7; TRBD1 agrees at 7 bases. V trimming: 2 bases; J trimming: 2 bases; junction bases outside the gene matches: 6. The CDR3 spans 15 residues. Germline V gene data show CDR1 as MNHEY and CDR2 as SMNVEV (reference sequence). DNA for the CDR3: TGTGCCAGCAGTTTAAGGGGGACAGAAGCCTACGAGCAGTACTTC. As protein: CASSLRGTEAYEQYF.

J is TRBJ1-5 and V is TRBV28, with TRBD1 identical over 10 bases. V lost 3 bases and J lost 1; bases outside the gene matches: 3. CDR3 length: 16 residues. Per the germline V gene, CDR1 is MDHEN and CDR2 is SYDVKM. CDR3 residues: CASSLWGQGSNQPQHF. The CDR3 nucleotides are TGTGCCAGCAGTTTGTGGGGACAGGGGAGCAATCAGCCCCAGCATTTT.

The V and J genes are TRBV10-3 and TRBJ2-7; D is uncertain. There are 12 residues in the CDR3. The V end was cut by 4 bases, the J end by 3 bases, with 7 bases between. Germline V gives CDR1 ENHRY, CDR2 SYGVKD. CDR3 in amino acids: CAISGGSYEQYF. Written as DNA, the CDR3 is TGTGCCATCAGTGGCGGCAGCTACGAGCAGTACTTC.

The chain couples TRBV5-1 to TRBJ2-3; 7 bases fit TRBD2. The CDR3 runs 16 residues. Germline values: CDR1 SGHRS, CDR2 YFSETQ. V shed 3 bases, J shed 4 bases, and the junction held 11 bases outside the gene matches. The CDR3 here is CASSSGLVWGADTQYF. The CDR3 region has the DNA TGCGCCAGCAGCTCCGGACTAGTTTGGGGCGCAGATACGCAGTATTTT.

This rearrangement joins TRBV27 to TRBJ2-3; perhaps TRBD1 as D (6 bases). V was pared by 3 bases and J by 2 bases, with 12 bases between. The CDR3 loop spans 15 amino acids. Germline CDR1 reads MNHEY; CDR2 reads SMNVEV (reference sequence). The CDR3 sequence: CASSFSRQATDTQYF. Here the CDR3 DNA reads TGTGCCAGCAGTTTTTCACGACAGGCCACAGATACGCAGTATTTT.

This chain's CDR3 is CARSPRLAGVYEQYF. The CDR3 region has the DNA TGTGCCAGAAGCCCTAGACTAGCGGGAGTCTACGAGCAGTACTTC. The chain is built from TRBV5-3 and TRBJ2-7, with TRBD2 identical over 12 bases. TRBV5-3 carries the ORF label, with uncertain function. V was pared by 4 bases and J by 3 bases, with 5 bases of the junction left unmatched. The CDR3 has 15 residues.

The chain links TRBV5-4 to TRBJ1-2; a possible D gene is TRBD1 (6 bases). Looked up from germline, CDR1 is SGHNT and CDR2 is YYREEE (reference sequence). Trimming left V 4 bases short and J 6 bases short, with 16 bases between. CDR3 length: 14 amino acids. Written as DNA, the CDR3 is TGTGCCAGCAGCCCCCCGGACAGCCTGGATGGCTACACCTTC. Its translation is CASSPPDSLDGYTF.

This chain uses TRBV28 with TRBJ2-5; 10 positions match TRBD2. The CDR3 is made up of 14 amino acids. Looked up from germline, CDR1 is MDHEN and CDR2 is SYDVKM. With 6 bases clipped from V and 5 bases from J, the junction kept 6 bases outside the gene matches. Written as DNA, the CDR3 is TGTGCCAGCAGCTCCAAGGGACTAGCGGAGACCCAGTACTTC. Its translation: CASSSKGLAETQYF.

V gene TRBV6-4 combines with J gene TRBJ2-5; the D gene is possibly TRBD2 (6 bases). This CDR3 spans 10 amino acids. Germline CDR1 MRHNA, CDR2 SNTAGT. The V end lost 8 bases, the J end lost 12 bases, and 13 bases lay between the germline ends. CDR3 loop: CASPPGTEYF. CDR3 bases: TGTGCCAGCCCCCCCGGGACTGAGTACTTC.

This sequence joins TRBV14 and TRBJ1-3; 7 bases line up with TRBD1. CDR3 length equals 16 residues. Germline trimming cut 4 bases from V and 2 bases from J; bases unmatched to any gene: 8. Looked up from germline, CDR1 is SGHDN and CDR2 is FVKESK. The CDR3 protein is CASSLTTGETGNTIYF. The CDR3 DNA is TGTGCCAGCAGCCTTACTACAGGGGAGACTGGAAACACCATATATTTT.

V gene TRBV18 combines with J gene TRBJ2-2; TRBD1 might be the D (5 bases). The germline V gene has CDR1 KGHSH and CDR2 LQKENI. V lost 6 bases to trimming and J lost 4 bases, with 18 bases between them. This CDR3 is 16 amino acids long. Written as DNA, the CDR3 is TGTGCCAGCTCGTCGTTACAGAGGCAGGGCACCGGGGAGCTGTTTTTT. Translation gives CASSSLQRQGTGELFF.

The chain is built from TRBV5-4 and TRBJ1-4; 11 nucleotides align to TRBD1. Germline loops: CDR1 SGHNT, CDR2 YYREEE (reference sequence). V shed 0 bases, J shed 7 bases, and the junction held 8 bases outside the gene matches. The CDR3 spans 17 residues. The CDR3 spells CASSLAIVGTGGEKLFF. CDR3 DNA: TGTGCCAGCAGCTTGGCCATTGTGGGGACAGGGGGTGAAAAACTGTTTTTT.

As for this clone: A single base separates this from a much larger clone, so it may be a read error. Other nucleotide sequences from this sample produce the same CDR3. The chain joins TRBV9 to TRBJ1-2; 8 bases match TRBD1. J was trimmed by 8 bases and V by 3 bases; bases with no gene match: 6. Germline loops: CDR1 SGDLS, CDR2 YYNGEE. The CDR3 consists of 13 residues. The CDR3 here is CASSEQGVGGYTF. Here the CDR3 DNA reads TGTGCCAGCAGCGAACAGGGGGTGGGCGGCTACACCTTC.

The rearrangement uses TRBV7-8 and TRBJ2-7, with TRBD1 matching 8 bases. There are 16 residues in the CDR3. Germline CDR1 is SGHVS and CDR2 is FQNEAQ. With 6 bases clipped from V and 0 bases from J, the junction kept 10 bases outside the gene matches. The CDR3 sequence is CASSPPEGQGSYEQYF. In DNA, the CDR3 is TGTGCCAGCAGTCCCCCGGAAGGACAGGGCTCCTACGAGCAGTACTTC.

The gene calls are TRBV5-4 and TRBJ2-7; unclear D gene. Germline V CDR1 and CDR2: SGHNT, YYREEE (reference sequence). Trimming cost V 1 base and J 2 bases, with 4 bases left between them. The CDR3 is 12 amino acids. CDR3 amino acids: CASSLNTYEQYF. The CDR3 nucleotides are TGTGCCAGCAGCTTGAACACCTACGAGCAGTACTTC.

The rearrangement uses TRBV5-8 and TRBJ2-4; maybe TRBD1 (5 bases). The CDR3 extends over 15 amino acids. Trimming removed 4 bases from V and 0 bases from J, with 11 bases in between. The germline CDR1 and CDR2 sequences are SGHTS and YDEGEE. CDR3 nucleotide sequence: TGTGCCAGCAGCAGGGGCCCATCAGCCAAAAACATTCAGTACTTC. It yields the protein CASSRGPSAKNIQYF. The full variable domain, in which reference TRBV5-8 and TRBJ2-4 provide the parts outside the CDR3, is EAGVTQSPTHLIKTRGQQATLRCSPISGHTSVYWYQQALGLGLQFLLWYDEGEERNRGNFPPRFSGRQFPNYSSELNVNALELEDSALYLCASSRGPSAKNIQYFGAGTRLSVL.

The chain carries TRBV5-6 and TRBJ2-7, with D unclear. The CDR3 length is 11 residues. Between the trimmed V and J ends, which lost 3 bases and 7 bases, there was a span of 8 bases. Germline V CDR1 and CDR2: SGHDT, YYEEEE. Here the CDR3 reads CASSSVGEQYF. DNA of the CDR3: TGTGCCAGCAGCTCGGTCGGGGAGCAGTACTTC.

This clone was seen only once. The chain has TRBV30 and TRBJ2-2; TRBD2 agrees at 8 bases. The CDR3 is 16 amino acids. V gave up 1 base and J gave up 5 bases; unmatched junction bases: 9. CDR1 and CDR2 (germline): GTSNPN, SVGIG (reference sequence). CDR3 DNA: TGTGCCTGGAGTGAACGGGAGGGATATAGGACCGGGGAGCTGTTTTTT. Its protein product is CAWSEREGYRTGELFF.

This rearrangement joins TRBV2 to TRBJ1-2; 7 bases line up with TRBD1. There are 16 residues in the CDR3. Germline values: CDR1 SNHLY, CDR2 FYNNEI. Trimming cost V 0 bases and J 4 bases; bases outside gene matches: 8. Written as DNA, the CDR3 is TGTGCCAGCAGTGAAGCGGGCGACAGGGCCGTCTATGGCTACACCTTC. It is translated as CASSEAGDRAVYGYTF.

V and J are TRBV15 and TRBJ2-7, with D possibly matching TRBD1 (5 bases). V lost 1 base and J 0 bases, leaving 10 bases between the germline ends. Germline assignment: CDR1 LNHNV and CDR2 YYDKDF (reference sequence). The CDR3 length is 15 residues. The CDR3, as DNA: TGTGCCACCAGCAGAGTCCAGGGCCTCTCCTACGAGCAGTACTTC. Translation gives CATSRVQGLSYEQYF.